This T cell receptor beta chain came from a study of blood T cell repertoires in COVID-19. At the level of the study: Acute-phase and convalescent COVID-19 samples originated in the United States, Italy and Spain. In each case, the material was cDNA or gDNA derived from T cells, B-cell-depleted T cells, or PBMCs.

Germline CDR1 reads SQVTM; CDR2 reads ANQGSEA. This CDR3 spans 16 amino acids. Trimming took 7 bases from V and 4 from J; bases not matched to a gene: 12. In the original processing: It was from reference gene primer amplification that nucleated cell counts were estimated. TCRdb's table, derived via immunoSEQ multiplex PCR, lists solely in-frame clones and lacks some. Clonal size and the V and J genes are those of that table, whereas D and trimming came from the DNA. The data contain some 87,000 clones, roughly 80% of them seen just once; the ten biggest clones take up around a quarter. The genes are TRBV29-1 and TRBJ2-2; TRBD1 aligns across 10 bases. This clonotype was sampled from an elderly man with active or convalescent COVID-19. Sequenced material: peripheral blood. CDR3 loop: CSASSLGTGATGELFF. CDR3 sequence (DNA): TGCAGCGCCTCGTCGCTCGGGACAGGGGCCACCGGGGAGCTGTTTTTT.